These 26 T cell receptor beta chains originate from one sample sequenced in a study of T cells in Graves' hyperthyroidism and ophthalmopathy. RNA transcripts were the template for amplifying TCR beta CDR3 regions. The HTBI set primed first-round TCR CDR3 RT-PCR. TCRdb called the multiplex PCR reads again in MiXCR, with one record for every CDR3 protein. The sample carries roughly 500,000 distinct CDR3 sequences, 35% to 50% recorded once. Sequenced material: peripheral blood or thyroid tissue (not recorded which). The receptor source for this set is an adult woman with Graves' disease, either hyperthyroidism or ophthalmopathy (not recorded which).

A note on this clonotype: Mismatch with germline at one junction end may stem from a read error. The rearrangement uses TRBV7-2 and TRBJ2-7, with D perhaps TRBD1 (6 bases). The germline CDR1 and CDR2 sequences are SGHTA and FQGNSA. The CDR3 contains 15 residues. The CDR3 here is CASSQDIGRGYEQYF. CDR3 DNA: TGCGCCAGCAGCCAAGATATAGGCAGGGGTTACGAGCAGTACTTC.

The chain recombines TRBV10-3 with TRBJ1-6; the D gene is possibly TRBD1 (5 bases). The germline V gene encodes CDR1 ENHRY and CDR2 SYGVKD. The CDR3 length is 14 residues. V was pared by 2 bases and J by 5 bases, with 7 bases between. Written as DNA, the CDR3 is TGTGCCATCAGTGAGATAGGGGATAATTCACCCCTCCACTTT. It yields the protein CAISEIGDNSPLHF.

V is TRBV6-1 and J is TRBJ2-1, with 11 bases lining up with TRBD2. The CDR3 extends over 15 amino acids. CDR1 and CDR2 from the germline V gene are MNHNS and SASEGT. V lost 1 base and J lost 9; bases outside the gene matches: 5. CDR3 loop: CASSEGLAGSGEQFF. The DNA for the CDR3 is TGTGCCAGCAGTGAAGGACTAGCGGGGTCTGGTGAGCAGTTCTTC.

This clonotype was counted ten times or more. V is TRBV11-2 and J is TRBJ1-4; 10 bases agree with TRBD1. This CDR3 contains 14 residues. Germline lookup yields CDR1 SGHAT and CDR2 FQNNGV. Germline trimming cut 5 bases from V and 7 bases from J; bases unmatched to any gene: 4. CDR3 nucleotides: TGTGCCAGCAGCCACCGGGACAGGGGTGAAAAACTGTTTTTT. Residues: CASSHRDRGEKLFF. Full variable domain (rest looked up from reference TRBV11-2 and TRBJ1-4): EAGVAQSPRYKIIEKRQSVAFWCNPISGHATLYWYQQILGQGPKLLIQFQNNGVVDDSQLPKDRFSAERLKGVDSTLKIQPAKLEDSAVYLCASSHRDRGEKLFFGSGTQLSVL.

The CDR3, as DNA: TGCAGTGCTAGAGCGGGACTAGCGGACACTGAAGCTTTCTTT. This gives the protein CSARAGLADTEAFF. The rearrangement joins TRBV20-1 to TRBJ1-1; D is perhaps TRBD1 (5 bases). The ends were cut back, 1 base at V and 3 bases at J, with 12 bases in the middle. There are 14 residues in the CDR3. From germline, CDR1 is DFQATT and CDR2 SNEGSKA (reference sequence).

This clonotype is medium-sized in the sample. The chain joins TRBV9 to TRBJ2-7, with D perhaps being TRBD1 or TRBD2 (5 bases each). V was trimmed by 3 bases and J by 1 base, leaving 14 bases between them. The length of the CDR3 is 15 residues. Germline values: CDR1 SGDLS, CDR2 YYNGEE. The CDR3 here is CASSGSRDGSYEQYF. The CDR3 DNA follows: TGTGCCAGCAGCGGATCCCGGGACGGGTCCTACGAGCAGTACTTC.

This clonotype was observed many times. This rearrangement joins TRBV2 to TRBJ1-2, with D maybe TRBD1 (5 bases). CDR3 length: 14 residues. Germline CDR1 is SNHLY and CDR2 is FYNNEI. The V and J ends lost 6 bases and 2 bases respectively, with 13 bases between them. As DNA, the CDR3 is TGTGCCAGCAGGGGTGACAGAGTCAACTATGGCTACACCTTC. Its protein is CASRGDRVNYGYTF.

This clonotype came up many times. The chain recombines TRBV11-3 with TRBJ2-5; D gene uncertain. Trimming pared 6 bases from V and 4 bases from J, leaving 9 bases between. CDR1 and CDR2 from the germline V gene are SGHNT and YENEEA. The CDR3 has 12 residues. The CDR3 DNA is TGTGCCAGCAGTTATAGTGGAGAGACCCAGTACTTC. Amino acid sequence: CASSYSGETQYF.

This clonotype was observed a few times. The chain uses TRBV29-1 and TRBJ2-1; D is unclear. Germline values: CDR1 SQVTM, CDR2 ANQGSEA. This CDR3 comprises 11 residues. With 0 bases removed from V and 4 bases from J, the gap between germline ends came to 1 base. The CDR3: CSVEEYNEQFF. CDR3 nucleotide sequence: TGCAGCGTTGAAGAGTACAATGAGCAGTTCTTC.

Comments on this clonotype: A much larger clone lies a single base off, so this may be a read error. The rearrangement joins TRBV19 to TRBJ2-2, with 9 bases lining up with TRBD2. The germline V gene encodes CDR1 LNHDA and CDR2 SQIVND (reference sequence). There are 14 residues in the CDR3. CDR3 sequence: CASSTSSGAGKLFF. The DNA for the CDR3 is TGTGCCAGTAGTACGTCTAGCGGGGCCGGGAAGCTGTTTTTT.

This clonotype was counted only a few times. This chain uses TRBV2 with TRBJ1-5; D is ambiguous. Trimming cost V 6 bases and J 7 bases, with 19 bases left between them. Germline values: CDR1 SNHLY, CDR2 FYNNEI. The CDR3 spans 15 residues. CDR3 nucleotide sequence: TGTGCCAGCAGCCGCCGGGAAGCCTACGAGCAGCCCCAGCATTTT. Translating gives CASSRREAYEQPQHF.

The gene calls are TRBV29-1 and TRBJ2-7; 12 positions agree with TRBD1. The CDR3 runs 12 residues. Losses at the gene ends were 8 bases for V and 4 bases for J; bases not matched to a gene: 3. Germline V gene data show CDR1 as SQVTM and CDR2 as ANQGSEA. The CDR3 DNA sequence: TGCAGCCTGGGACAGGGGGCTTACGAGCAGTACTTC. Residues: CSLGQGAYEQYF.

The V call is TRBV10-3, the J call TRBJ2-1; no clear D. This CDR3 is 12 amino acids long. Per germline, CDR1 ENHRY and CDR2 SYGVKD. V lost 4 bases and J 4 bases, leaving 5 bases between the germline ends. The CDR3 protein is CAISAGYNEQFF. In DNA form, the CDR3 reads TGTGCCATCAGTGCCGGTTACAATGAGCAGTTCTTC.

The chain has TRBV20-1 and TRBJ2-2; possibly TRBD1 for D (5 bases). V lost 6 bases, J lost 9 bases, and 14 bases lay in between. The germline V gene has CDR1 DFQATT and CDR2 SNEGSKA (reference sequence). CDR3 length: 12 amino acids. The CDR3 DNA sequence: TGCAGTGCCAGGACAAACCGCCGGGAGCTGTTTTTT. It yields the protein CSARTNRRELFF.

Concerning this clonotype: The conserved closing phenylalanine or tryptophan is absent in this CDR3, likely reflecting a read error. The limits of the CDR3 on the DNA are not certain, so only TCRdb's listed CDR3 is given. This rearrangement joins TRBV29-1 to TRBJ2-5; the table calls TRBD2, which could not be checked here. The CDR3 length is 13 residues, termini included. The V gene's germline CDR1 is SQVTM and CDR2 ANQGSEA. The CDR3 sequence: CSVGGLAAKRPST.

This clonotype was seen repeatedly, ten times or more. The chain couples TRBV12-3 or TRBV12-4 to TRBJ1-6; TRBD1 might be the D (5 bases). This CDR3 spans 15 amino acids. The V and J ends lost 5 bases and 5 bases respectively, with 13 bases between them. CDR3 loop: CASSVDTPNNSPLHF. CDR3 nucleotide sequence: TGTGCCAGCAGTGTGGACACGCCAAATAATTCACCCCTCCACTTT.

The chain couples TRBV6-5 to TRBJ1-1, with 9 bases lining up with TRBD1. Trimming cost V 8 bases and J 4 bases; bases outside gene matches: 11. Germline lookup yields CDR1 MNHEY and CDR2 SVGAGI. The CDR3 extends over 15 amino acids. The CDR3 loop is CASATGGRGSTEAFF. Written as DNA, the CDR3 is TGTGCCAGCGCCACAGGGGGCAGGGGGAGCACTGAAGCTTTCTTT.

The CDR3 is CASSSRRANYEQYF. The DNA for the CDR3 is TGTGCCAGCAGCTCCAGACGGGCGAACTACGAGCAGTACTTC. The V call is TRBV7-2, the J call TRBJ2-7; D not resolved. This CDR3 spans 14 amino acids. Germline CDR1 and CDR2: SGHTA and FQGNSA. Between the trimmed V and J ends, which lost 4 bases and 3 bases, there was a span of 13 bases.

This clonotype was observed a single time. The chain joins TRBV4-1 to TRBJ1-1; D gene uncertain. The CDR3 covers 14 residues. Trimming cost V 6 bases and J 5 bases, with 16 bases left between them. From germline, CDR1 is MGHRA and CDR2 YSYEKL. CDR3 protein: CASSPVAMGTEAFF. CDR3 bases: TGCGCCAGCAGTCCCGTAGCGATGGGGACTGAAGCTTTCTTT.

This rearrangement joins TRBV5-6 to TRBJ2-7, with 7 bases fitting TRBD1. Trimming at V came to 1 base and at J to 6 bases, leaving 4 bases not matched to a gene. CDR1 and CDR2 (germline): SGHDT, YYEEEE. CDR3 length: 13 residues. CDR3 nucleotide sequence: TGTGCCAGCAGCTTGATTACAGGGGCCGAGCAGTACTTC. Protein: CASSLITGAEQYF. Supplemented by reference TRBV5-6 and TRBJ2-7, the full variable domain reads DAGVTQSPTHLIKTRGQQVTLRCSPKSGHDTVSWYQQALGQGPQFIFQYYEEEERQRGNFPDRFSGHQFPNYSSELNVNALLLGDSALYLCASSLITGAEQYFGPGTRLTVT.

There are a few counts of this clonotype. The CDR3 bases are TGCAGCGTCCTCTCCGGGACAGGGGTTCTAAACACTGAAGCTTTCTTT. This sequence encodes CSVLSGTGVLNTEAFF. The chain is built from TRBV29-1 and TRBJ1-1; 10 bases agree with TRBD1. The CDR3 is made up of 16 amino acids. Germline CDR1 reads SQVTM; CDR2 reads ANQGSEA. The V gene end was trimmed by 6 bases and the J gene end by 2 bases; junction bases not matched to a gene: 12.

The chain couples TRBV20-1 to TRBJ1-2, with TRBD1 matching over 9 bases. This CDR3 is built from 16 residues. The trim removed 1 base at V and 4 bases at J, leaving 10 bases unmatched. The germline V gene encodes CDR1 DFQATT and CDR2 SNEGSKA (reference sequence). The CDR3 bases are TGCAGTGCTAGAGTGGGGACAGGGACCAGGGGCTATGGCTACACCTTC. It yields the protein CSARVGTGTRGYGYTF.

The genes are TRBV11-2 and TRBJ1-4, with D possibly TRBD1 on 5 matching bases. The CDR3 spans 14 residues. Deletions cut 0 bases from V and 7 bases from J, with 9 bases between. Germline V gives CDR1 SGHAT, CDR2 FQNNGV. The CDR3 bases are TGTGCCAGCAGCTTAGATGGGGGAGCTGAAAAACTGTTTTTT. It is translated as CASSLDGGAEKLFF.

This clonotype was seen more than once but under ten times. The V gene is TRBV20-1, the J gene TRBJ1-2, with 9 bases that match TRBD1. In germline, CDR1 is DFQATT, CDR2 SNEGSKA (reference sequence). The V segment lost 5 bases and the J segment 6 bases; nucleotides outside the gene matches: 4. The CDR3 is 12 residues long. CDR3 DNA sequence: TGCAGTGCTCGGACAGGGGACGATGGCTACACCTTC. Translation gives CSARTGDDGYTF.

This clonotype was seen more than once but under ten times. A clone one base away is much larger, so this may be a read error. The rearrangement uses TRBV20-1 and TRBJ2-2, with D perhaps TRBD2 (6 bases). CDR1 and CDR2 from the germline V gene are DFQATT and SNEGSKA (reference sequence). With 5 bases removed from V and 5 bases from J, the gap between germline ends came to 18 bases. The length of the CDR3 is 15 residues. The DNA of the CDR3 is TGCAGTGCTGGAGGCTCCCGGGAGTTTACCGGGGAGCTGTTTTTT. Protein: CSAGGSREFTGELFF.

The CDR3 loop is CASSPGNRAAQETQYF. The CDR3 bases are TGTGCCAGCAGCCCCGGGAATAGGGCGGCCCAAGAGACCCAGTACTTC. The chain carries TRBV9 and TRBJ2-5, with a weak D call TRBD2 (5 bases). Germline V gene sequence: CDR1 SGDLS, CDR2 YYNGEE. This CDR3 has 16 residues. V was cut by 4 bases and J by 1 base, with 17 bases left in between.